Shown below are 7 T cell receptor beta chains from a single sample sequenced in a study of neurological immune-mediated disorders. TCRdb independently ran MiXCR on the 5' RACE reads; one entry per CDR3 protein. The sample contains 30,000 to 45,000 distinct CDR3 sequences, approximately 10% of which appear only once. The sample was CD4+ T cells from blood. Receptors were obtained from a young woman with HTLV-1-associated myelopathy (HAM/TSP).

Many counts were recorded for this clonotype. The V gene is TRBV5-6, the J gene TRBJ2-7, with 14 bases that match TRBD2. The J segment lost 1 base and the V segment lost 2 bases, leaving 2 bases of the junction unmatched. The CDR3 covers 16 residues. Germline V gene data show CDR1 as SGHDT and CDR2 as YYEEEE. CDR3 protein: CASSLRTSGGSYEQYF. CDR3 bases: TGTGCCAGCAGCTTACGGACTAGCGGGGGGTCCTACGAGCAGTACTTC.

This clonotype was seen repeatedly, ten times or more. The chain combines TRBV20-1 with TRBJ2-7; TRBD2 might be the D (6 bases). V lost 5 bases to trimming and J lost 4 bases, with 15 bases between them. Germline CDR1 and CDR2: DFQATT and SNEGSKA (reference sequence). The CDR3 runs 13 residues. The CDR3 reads CSAVQRVGYEQYF. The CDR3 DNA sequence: TGCAGTGCTGTACAGCGGGTCGGGTACGAGCAGTACTTC.

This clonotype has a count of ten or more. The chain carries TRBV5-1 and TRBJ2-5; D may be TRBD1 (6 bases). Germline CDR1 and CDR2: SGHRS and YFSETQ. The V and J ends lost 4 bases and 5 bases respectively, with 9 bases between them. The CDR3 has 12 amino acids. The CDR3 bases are TGCGCCAGCAGCAGGGGGTTTGAGACCCAGTACTTC. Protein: CASSRGFETQYF.

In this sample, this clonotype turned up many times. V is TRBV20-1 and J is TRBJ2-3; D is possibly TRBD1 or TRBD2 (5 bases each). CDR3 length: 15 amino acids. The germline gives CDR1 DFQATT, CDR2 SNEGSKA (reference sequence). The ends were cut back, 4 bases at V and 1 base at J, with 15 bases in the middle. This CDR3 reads CSAITPGPGTDTQYF. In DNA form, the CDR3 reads TGCAGTGCTATCACACCGGGACCTGGCACAGATACGCAGTATTTT.

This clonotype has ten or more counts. The DNA for the CDR3 is TGTGCCAGCAGCATTACAGGGACGGGGCGACCTGGGGCCAACGTCCTGACTTTC. Translated: CASSITGTGRPGANVLTF. The chain recombines TRBV11-1 with TRBJ2-6, with D maybe TRBD1 (6 bases). The V end was cut by 5 bases, the J end by 2 bases, with 19 bases between. Germline loops: CDR1 SGHAT, CDR2 FQDESV (reference sequence). This CDR3 is 18 amino acids long.

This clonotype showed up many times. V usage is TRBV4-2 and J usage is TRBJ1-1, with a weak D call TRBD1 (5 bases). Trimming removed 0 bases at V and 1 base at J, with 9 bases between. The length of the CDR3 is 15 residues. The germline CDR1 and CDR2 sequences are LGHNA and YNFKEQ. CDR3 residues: CASSQDRGGNTEAFF. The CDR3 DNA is TGTGCCAGCAGCCAAGATCGGGGGGGGAACACTGAAGCTTTCTTT.

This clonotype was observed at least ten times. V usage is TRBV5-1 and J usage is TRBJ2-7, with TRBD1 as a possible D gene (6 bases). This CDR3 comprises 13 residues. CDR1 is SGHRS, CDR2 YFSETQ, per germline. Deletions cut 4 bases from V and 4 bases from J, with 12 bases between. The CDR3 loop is CASSHGQYYEQYF. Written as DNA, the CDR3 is TGCGCCAGCAGCCACGGACAGTATTACGAGCAGTACTTC.